This T cell receptor (beta chain) is from a study of siplizumab effects on memory and regulatory T cells. Study-wide findings and caveats: Siplizumab brought about a significant reduction in alloreactive sequences traceable to unstimulated CD4+ memory cells. Siplizumab cultures yielded proliferating Tregs whose suppressive function was not confirmed.

The V and J ends lost 5 bases and 6 bases respectively, with 10 bases between them. Germline V gene sequence: CDR1 SEHNR, CDR2 FQNEAQ (reference sequence). The CDR3 extends over 12 amino acids. To note about this clone: Its antigen is unidentified.

Assayed TCR templates numbered some 9.3 x 10^4 for each sample. Sequencing used immunoSEQ multiplex PCR; TCRdb keeps in-frame clones, though not all of them. The data contain roughly 93,000 clones, 85% to 95% of them singletons. This TCR was sampled from a human donor in good health. The chain employs TRBV7-9 and TRBJ1-2; D gene unclear. Material: non-Treg CD4+ T cells sorted from blood. CDR3: CASSATGDGYTF. The CDR3 DNA follows: TGTGCCAGCAGCGCAACCGGGGATGGCTACACCTTC.